This T cell receptor beta chain stems from a study of T cells in Graves' hyperthyroidism and ophthalmopathy. Patients affected by ophthalmopathy presented a Clinical Activity Score of at least 3, a NOSPECS grade of at least 4, and disease duration below 3 months. Clinicians diagnosed patients from clinical symptoms, serum thyroxine and TRAb, thyroid ultrasound and orbital computed tomography. What was amplified from RNA transcripts were TCR beta CDR3 regions. The TCR CDR3 first-round RT-PCR relied on the HTBI primer set. TCRdb re-analysed the multiplex PCR reads in MiXCR, keeping a single row per CDR3 protein. In the table there are 500,000 to 550,000 distinct CDR3 sequences, about 20% of which are singletons. Study findings and constraints: Ophthalmopathy was predicted by the model a median of roughly 6.6 months ahead of onset. From stable hyperthyroidism, ophthalmopathy was separated by a 13 V-J model.

This clonotype was seen more than once but under ten times. Antigen specificity is unknown. V lost 5 bases to trimming and J lost 5 bases, with 18 bases between them. CDR1 and CDR2 from the germline V gene are LGHDT and YNNKEL (reference sequence). The CDR3 spans 15 residues. The material sequenced was blood. The receptor's source is a man in his forties with Graves' ophthalmopathy. The J gene is TRBJ1-1, the V gene TRBV3-1, with D possibly TRBD1 on 5 matching bases. CDR3 residues: CASSSSPTRGTEAFF. The CDR3 bases are TGTGCCAGCAGCTCTAGTCCCACCCGGGGGACTGAAGCTTTCTTT.